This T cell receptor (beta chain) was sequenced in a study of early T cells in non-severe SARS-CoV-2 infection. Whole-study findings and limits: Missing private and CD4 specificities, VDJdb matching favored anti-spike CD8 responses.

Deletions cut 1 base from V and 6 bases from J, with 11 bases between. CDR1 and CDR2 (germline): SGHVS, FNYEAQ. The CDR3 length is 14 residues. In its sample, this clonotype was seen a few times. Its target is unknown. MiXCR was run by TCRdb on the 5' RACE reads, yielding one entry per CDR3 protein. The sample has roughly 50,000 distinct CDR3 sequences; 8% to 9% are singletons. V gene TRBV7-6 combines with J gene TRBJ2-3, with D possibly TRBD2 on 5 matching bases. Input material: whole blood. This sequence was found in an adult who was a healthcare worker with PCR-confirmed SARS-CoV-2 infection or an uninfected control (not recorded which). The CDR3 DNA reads TGTGCCAGCAGCTTAGGGGATAGCGTGGATACGCAGTATTTT. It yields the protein CASSLGDSVDTQYF.